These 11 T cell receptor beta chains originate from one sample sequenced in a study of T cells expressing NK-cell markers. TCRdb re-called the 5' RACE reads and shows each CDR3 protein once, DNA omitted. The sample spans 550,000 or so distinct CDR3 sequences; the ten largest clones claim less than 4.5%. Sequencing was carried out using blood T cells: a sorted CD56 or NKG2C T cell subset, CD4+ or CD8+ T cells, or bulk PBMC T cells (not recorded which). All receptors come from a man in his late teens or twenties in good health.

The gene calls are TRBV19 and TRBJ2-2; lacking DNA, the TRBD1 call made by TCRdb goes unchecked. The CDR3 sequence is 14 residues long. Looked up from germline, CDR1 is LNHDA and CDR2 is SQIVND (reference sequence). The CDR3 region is CATHLDRVTGELFF.

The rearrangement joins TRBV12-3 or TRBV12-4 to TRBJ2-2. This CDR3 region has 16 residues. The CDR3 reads CASSSLGDPNTGELFF.

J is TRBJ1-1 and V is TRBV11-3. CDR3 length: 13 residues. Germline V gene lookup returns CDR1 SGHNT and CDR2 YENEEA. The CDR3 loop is CASSLDPRTEAFF.

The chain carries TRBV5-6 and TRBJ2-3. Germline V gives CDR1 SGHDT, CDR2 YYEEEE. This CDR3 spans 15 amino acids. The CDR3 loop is CASSFFDINTDTQYF. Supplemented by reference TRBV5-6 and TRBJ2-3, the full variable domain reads DAGVTQSPTHLIKTRGQQVTLRCSPKSGHDTVSWYQQALGQGPQFIFQYYEEEERQRGNFPDRFSGHQFPNYSSELNVNALLLGDSALYLCASSFFDINTDTQYFGPGTRLTVL.

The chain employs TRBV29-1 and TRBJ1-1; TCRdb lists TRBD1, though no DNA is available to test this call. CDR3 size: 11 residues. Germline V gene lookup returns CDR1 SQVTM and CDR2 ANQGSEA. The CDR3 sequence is CSVQGGTEAFF. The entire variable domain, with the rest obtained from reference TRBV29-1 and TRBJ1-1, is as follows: SAVISQKPSRDICQRGTSLTIQCQVDSQVTMMFWYRQQPGQSLTLIATANQGSEATYESGFVIDKFPISRPNLTFSTLTVSNMSPEDSSIYLCSVQGGTEAFFGQGTRLTVV.

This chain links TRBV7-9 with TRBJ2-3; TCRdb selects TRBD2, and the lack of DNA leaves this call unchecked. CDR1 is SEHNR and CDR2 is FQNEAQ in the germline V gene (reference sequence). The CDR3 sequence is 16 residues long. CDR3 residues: CASSLVGLAVTDTQYF.

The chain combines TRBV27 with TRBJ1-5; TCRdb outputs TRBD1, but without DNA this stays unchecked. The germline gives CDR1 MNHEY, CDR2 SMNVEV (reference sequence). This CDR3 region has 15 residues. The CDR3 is CASSFRTGGGQPQHF.

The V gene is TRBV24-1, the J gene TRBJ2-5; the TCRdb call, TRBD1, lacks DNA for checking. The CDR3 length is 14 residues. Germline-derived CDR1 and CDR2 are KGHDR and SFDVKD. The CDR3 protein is CATSHGDLPGTQYF.

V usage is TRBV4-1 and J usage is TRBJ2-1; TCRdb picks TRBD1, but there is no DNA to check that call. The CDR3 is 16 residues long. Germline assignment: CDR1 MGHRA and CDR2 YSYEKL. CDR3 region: CASSQEGRRGANEQFF.

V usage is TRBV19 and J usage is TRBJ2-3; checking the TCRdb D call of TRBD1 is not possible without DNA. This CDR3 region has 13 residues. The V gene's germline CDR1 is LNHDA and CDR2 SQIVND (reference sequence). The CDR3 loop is CASRPGGADTQYF. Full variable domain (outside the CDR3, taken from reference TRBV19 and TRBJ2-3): DGGITQSPKYLFRKEGQNVTLSCEQNLNHDAMYWYRQDPGQGLRLIYYSQIVNDFQKGDIAEGYSVSREKKESFPLTVTSAQKNPTAFYLCASRPGGADTQYFGPGTRLTVL.

The CDR3 region is CASSLVAGGLAGATYNEQFF. V is TRBV5-6 and J is TRBJ2-1; TCRdb reports TRBD2, a call that lacks DNA to check it against. The germline V gene encodes CDR1 SGHDT and CDR2 YYEEEE. The CDR3 length is 20 residues.